The 24 T cell receptor beta chains reported below all come from one sample, sequenced in a study of shared T cell receptors in the human thymus. The protocol was immunoSEQ multiplex PCR, while the TCRdb copy is restricted to in-frame clones and leaves out a portion. Altogether some 640,000 clones are present, about 89% being singletons, with the ten largest covering just under 0.0095%. The same sample was also used in a study of human thymus T cells.

Sequences were obtained from thymocytes. These TCRs come from a boy under two years old with a congenital heart defect.

The genes are TRBV2 and TRBJ2-5; 7 bases match TRBD2. Losses at the gene ends were 9 bases for V and 5 bases for J; bases not matched to a gene: 12. The CDR3 runs to 14 residues. CDR1 and CDR2 (germline): SNHLY, FYNNEI. The CDR3 here is CASLGLPRVETQYF. The CDR3 DNA is TGTGCCAGTCTGGGACTACCCAGGGTGGAGACCCAGTACTTC.

The table lists this clone with a few counts. Other DNA sequences from this sample encode an identical CDR3 as well. This chain links TRBV28 with TRBJ2-3; D gene unclear. Germline CDR1 and CDR2: MDHEN and SYDVKM. The CDR3 runs 13 residues. Trimming took off 4 bases at V and 1 base at J, with 6 bases between the two ends. The CDR3 nucleotides are TGTGCCAGCAGTTCCCCGGGCACAGATACGCAGTATTTT. It translates to CASSSPGTDTQYF.

V usage is TRBV9 and J usage is TRBJ2-5; 7 bases match TRBD2. The CDR3 extends over 19 amino acids. Germline CDR1 is SGDLS and CDR2 is YYNGEE. Losses at the gene ends were 0 bases for V and 0 bases for J; bases not matched to a gene: 14. The CDR3 DNA follows: TGTGCCAGCAGCGTAGAGAGGGGCGGGAGAGGGAGGAACCAAGAGACCCAGTACTTC. Encoded protein: CASSVERGGRGRNQETQYF.

Only one count was recorded for this clone. V and J are TRBV9 and TRBJ2-3; 12 bases are a match to TRBD2. The germline V gene encodes CDR1 SGDLS and CDR2 YYNGEE. The CDR3 runs 18 residues. V shed 1 base and J 2 bases; nucleotides not matched to a gene: 8. In DNA, the CDR3 is TGTGCCAGCAGCGTATCGACTAGCGGGGGACTTAACACAGATACGCAGTATTTT. This gives the protein CASSVSTSGGLNTDTQYF.

This clone was seen just once. V and J are TRBV7-8 and TRBJ1-4, with 8 bases aligning to TRBD1. CDR1 and CDR2 from the germline V gene are SGHVS and FQNEAQ. The V and J ends lost 4 bases and 0 bases, in that order; junction bases with no gene match: 13. The length of the CDR3 is 19 residues. In DNA form, the CDR3 reads TGTGCCAGCAGCTCACAGGAGTTCGGGACAGGCCCAACTAATGAAAAACTGTTTTTT. Protein: CASSSQEFGTGPTNEKLFF.

The CDR3 sequence is CASIARGNGSYEQYF. CDR3 sequence (DNA): TGTGCCAGCATCGCCCGGGGGAATGGCTCCTACGAGCAGTACTTC. V is TRBV6-1 and J is TRBJ2-7, with D tentatively TRBD2 (6 bases). V lost 7 bases and J 0 bases, leaving 16 bases between the germline ends. Germline V lookup: CDR1 MNHNS, CDR2 SASEGT. The CDR3 runs 15 residues.

This chain uses TRBV28 with TRBJ2-3, with TRBD2 matching over 16 bases. V lost 3 bases to trimming and J lost 1 base; unmatched junction nucleotides: 10. From germline, CDR1 is MDHEN and CDR2 SYDVKM. The CDR3 runs to 20 residues. The CDR3 bases are TGTGCCAGCAGTTTCGGGACTAGCGGGAGGGGGACAGGGGGCACAGATACGCAGTATTTT. Translation gives CASSFGTSGRGTGGTDTQYF.

The chain couples TRBV9 to TRBJ2-2, with 12 bases that match TRBD2. Trimming cost V 4 bases and J 6 bases; bases outside gene matches: 13. The germline V gene has CDR1 SGDLS and CDR2 YYNGEE. This CDR3 has 18 amino acids. CDR3 bases: TGTGCCAGCAGCTCCAATTCTAGCGGGAGGGCCTCTTCCGGGGAGCTGTTTTTT. Translating it yields CASSSNSSGRASSGELFF.

J is TRBJ1-6 and V is TRBV11-2; 7 bases match TRBD1. V shed 4 bases, J shed 10 bases, and the junction held 7 bases outside the gene matches. Germline loops: CDR1 SGHAT, CDR2 FQNNGV. This CDR3 contains 14 residues. DNA of the CDR3: TGTGCCAGCAGCTCGACCAGGGGGTGCTCACCCCTCCACTTT. Protein product: CASSSTRGCSPLHF.

This chain joins TRBV25-1 and TRBJ2-7; 11 bases line up with TRBD1. The germline CDR1 and CDR2 sequences are MGHDK and SYGVNS. The length of the CDR3 is 16 residues. The ends lost 0 bases at V and 2 bases at J; junction bases unmatched: 3. CDR3 amino acids: CASSEYKGQGAYEQYF. CDR3 coding DNA: TGTGCCAGCAGTGAATATAAGGGACAGGGGGCCTACGAGCAGTACTTC.

This clone was seen a single time. V is TRBV14 and J is TRBJ2-3, with D possibly TRBD2 on 5 matching bases. This CDR3 is 13 amino acids long. Trimming removed 4 bases from V and 2 bases from J, with 7 bases in between. Germline V CDR1 and CDR2: SGHDN, FVKESK. DNA for the CDR3: TGTGCCAGCAGCCGGAGGTCCACAGATACGCAGTATTTT. This gives the protein CASSRRSTDTQYF. The whole variable domain, remainder taken from reference TRBV14 and TRBJ2-3, is EAGVTQFPSHSVIEKGQTVTLRCDPISGHDNLYWYRRVMGKEIKFLLHFVKESKQDESGMPNNRFLAERTGGTYSTLKVQPAELEDSGVYFCASSRRSTDTQYFGPGTRLTVL.

This chain joins TRBV4-3 and TRBJ2-1, with 8 bases identical to TRBD2. The CDR3 has 16 residues. Germline CDR1 is LGHNA and CDR2 is YSLEER. V shed 1 base and J 7 bases; nucleotides not matched to a gene: 9. DNA for the CDR3: TGCGCCAGCAGCCAAGCACGAACGGGGGGGCCGAATGAGCAGTTCTTC. Protein product: CASSQARTGGPNEQFF.

This rearrangement joins TRBV4-2 to TRBJ2-7; 14 bases agree with TRBD2. The CDR3 has 19 amino acids. The V segment lost 0 bases and the J segment 0 bases; nucleotides outside the gene matches: 7. Germline CDR1 is LGHNA and CDR2 is YNFKEQ. As DNA, the CDR3 is TGTGCCAGCAGCCAAGATCATCGACTAGCGGGGGGGAGCTCCTACGAGCAGTACTTC. Its translation is CASSQDHRLAGGSSYEQYF.

The chain links TRBV29-1 to TRBJ2-5, with 7 positions matching TRBD2. The CDR3 covers 14 residues. V lost 7 bases to trimming and J lost 0 bases; unmatched junction nucleotides: 8. Germline values: CDR1 SQVTM, CDR2 ANQGSEA. CDR3 amino acids: CSENTLADQETQYF. DNA of the CDR3: TGCAGCGAAAATACCCTAGCGGACCAAGAGACCCAGTACTTC. Complete variable domain (other parts from reference TRBV29-1 and TRBJ2-5): SAVISQKPSRDICQRGTSLTIQCQVDSQVTMMFWYRQQPGQSLTLIATANQGSEATYESGFVIDKFPISRPNLTFSTLTVSNMSPEDSSIYLCSENTLADQETQYFGPGTRLLVL.

The chain combines TRBV5-4 with TRBJ1-1; D gene ambiguous. Deletions cut 3 bases from V and 1 base from J, with 13 bases between. This CDR3 contains 15 residues. The germline V gene has CDR1 SGHNT and CDR2 YYREEE (reference sequence). This CDR3 is CASSSPGSPNTEAFF. In nucleotides, the CDR3 is TGTGCCAGCAGCTCACCGGGATCCCCGAACACTGAAGCTTTCTTT.

The chain couples TRBV10-3 to TRBJ2-1, with TRBD2 matching over 9 bases. Unmatched junction bases numbered 5, after V lost 0 bases and J lost 8 bases. The germline V gene encodes CDR1 ENHRY and CDR2 SYGVKD. CDR3 size: 15 residues. The DNA for the CDR3 is TGTGCCATCAGTGAGTCACGCGGGAGGGGCGATGAGCAGTTCTTC. Translated: CAISESRGRGDEQFF.

This chain connects TRBV28 to TRBJ1-1, with 8 nucleotides matching TRBD1. The germline gives CDR1 MDHEN, CDR2 SYDVKM. Trimming removed 5 bases from V and 0 bases from J; junction bases left unmatched: 5. This CDR3 is 15 amino acids long. Written as DNA, the CDR3 is TGTGCCAGCAGTGTCAGGGGGCTTATGAACACTGAAGCTTTCTTT. It yields the protein CASSVRGLMNTEAFF.

The V call is TRBV7-8, the J call TRBJ2-7, with D tentatively TRBD2 (7 bases). Trimming stripped 1 base from V and 4 bases from J, with 11 bases between. Germline V gene sequence: CDR1 SGHVS, CDR2 FQNEAQ. The CDR3 has 14 residues. Here the CDR3 reads CASSLGRGLYEQYF. The CDR3 DNA reads TGTGCCAGCAGCTTAGGGCGGGGGCTGTACGAGCAGTACTTC.

The J gene is TRBJ2-3, the V gene TRBV10-3; the D gene is possibly TRBD1 (6 bases). Germline CDR1 is ENHRY and CDR2 is SYGVKD. The V gene lost 0 bases and the J gene lost 1 base, with 29 bases spanning the gap. The CDR3 has 22 amino acids. In DNA, the CDR3 is TGTGCCATCAGTGAGTCTAGGCCAGGGGAGCGGAATTCGCTTAACTGCACAGATACGCAGTATTTT. Encoded protein: CAISESRPGERNSLNCTDTQYF.

The gene calls are TRBV2 and TRBJ2-1; 10 nucleotides align to TRBD2. After removal of 7 bases from V and 6 bases from J, the junction contained 3 bases not matched to a gene. The CDR3 consists of 13 residues. Germline CDR1 is SNHLY and CDR2 is FYNNEI. CDR3 nucleotide sequence: TGTGCCAGCAAAACTAGCGGGGTCAATGAGCAGTTCTTC. Encoded protein: CASKTSGVNEQFF.

The rearrangement uses TRBV7-9 and TRBJ2-5, with D perhaps TRBD2 (6 bases). Trimming removed 3 bases from V and 0 bases from J, with 11 bases in between. The CDR3 contains 15 residues. Germline lookup yields CDR1 SEHNR and CDR2 FQNEAQ (reference sequence). The CDR3 spells CASSLSSGYQETQYF. CDR3 nucleotides: TGTGCCAGCAGCTTGAGTAGCGGTTACCAAGAGACCCAGTACTTC.

This clone showed up just once. V is TRBV4-3 and J is TRBJ2-3; perhaps TRBD1 as D (5 bases). Trimming removed 0 bases from V and 0 bases from J, with 19 bases in between. CDR1 LGHNA and CDR2 YSLEER come from the germline V gene. This CDR3 has 19 amino acids. The CDR3 DNA reads TGCGCCAGCAGCCAAGAGTGGTTAGGTGACAGCCCGAGCACAGATACGCAGTATTTT. Amino acid sequence: CASSQEWLGDSPSTDTQYF.

The rearrangement joins TRBV10-1 to TRBJ2-7, with 9 bases lining up with TRBD1. CDR3 length: 15 amino acids. The germline V gene encodes CDR1 WNHNN and CDR2 SYGVQD (reference sequence). Trimming removed 0 bases from V and 5 bases from J; junction bases left unmatched: 5. CDR3 sequence: CASSESRDREDEQYF. CDR3 nucleotide sequence: TGCGCCAGCAGTGAGTCAAGGGACAGGGAAGACGAGCAGTACTTC.

V and J are TRBV5-1 and TRBJ2-5; 8 bases align to TRBD1. Per germline, CDR1 SGHRS and CDR2 YFSETQ. V shed 5 bases and J 5 bases; nucleotides not matched to a gene: 5. The CDR3 spans 13 residues. The CDR3 nucleotides read TGCGCCAGCAGGGACAGGGCTGAGGAGACCCAGTACTTC. It codes for CASRDRAEETQYF. The full variable domain, its missing parts supplied by reference TRBV5-1 and TRBJ2-5, is KAGVTQTPRYLIKTRGQQVTLSCSPISGHRSVSWYQQTPGQGLQFLFEYFSETQRNKGNFPGRFSGRQFSNSRSEMNVSTLELGDSALYLCASRDRAEETQYFGPGTRLLVL.